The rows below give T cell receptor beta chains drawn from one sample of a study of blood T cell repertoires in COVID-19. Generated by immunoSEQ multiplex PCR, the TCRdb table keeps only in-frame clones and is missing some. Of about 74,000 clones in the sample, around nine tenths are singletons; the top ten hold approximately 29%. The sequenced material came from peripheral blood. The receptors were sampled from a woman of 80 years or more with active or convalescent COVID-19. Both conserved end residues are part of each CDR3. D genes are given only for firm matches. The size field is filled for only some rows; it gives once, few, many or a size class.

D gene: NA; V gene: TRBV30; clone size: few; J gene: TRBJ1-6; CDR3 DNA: TGTGCCTGGAGCTCGACAGGATTTTATAATTCACCCCTCCACTTT; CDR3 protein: CAWSSTGFYNSPLHF
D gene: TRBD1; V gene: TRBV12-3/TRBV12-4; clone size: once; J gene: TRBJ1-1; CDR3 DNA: TGTGCCAGCAGCTTCCAGGGGGCATCTGAAGCTTTCTTT; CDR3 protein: CASSFQGASEAFF
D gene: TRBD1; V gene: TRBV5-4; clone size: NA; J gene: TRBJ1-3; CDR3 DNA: TGTGCCAGCAGCTCTGTTGGACAGGGGGCCATTGGAAACACCATATATTTT; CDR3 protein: CASSSVGQGAIGNTIYF
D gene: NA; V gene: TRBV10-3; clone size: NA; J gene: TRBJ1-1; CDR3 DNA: TGTGCCATCAGTGAGGGAGAACGGAACACTGAAGCTTTCTTT; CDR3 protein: CAISEGERNTEAFF
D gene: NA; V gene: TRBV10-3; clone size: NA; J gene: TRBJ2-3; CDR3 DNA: TGTGCCATCAGTGAACGGACAGCGACATACACAGATACGCAGTATTTT; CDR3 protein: CAISERTATYTDTQYF
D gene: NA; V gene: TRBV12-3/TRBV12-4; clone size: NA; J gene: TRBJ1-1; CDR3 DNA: TGTGCCAGCAGTTTACCTCAGGGGCCAGCTTTCTTT; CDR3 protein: CASSLPQGPAFF
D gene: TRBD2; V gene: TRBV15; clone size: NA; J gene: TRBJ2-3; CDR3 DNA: TGTGCCACCAGCAGAGATAGGAGCGGGGGGGCAGATACGCAGTATTTT; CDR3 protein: CATSRDRSGGADTQYF
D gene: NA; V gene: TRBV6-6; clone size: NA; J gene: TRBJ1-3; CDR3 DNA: TGTGCCAGCAGTTACGCCGGTCCCTCTGGAAACACCATATATTTT; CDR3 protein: CASSYAGPSGNTIYF
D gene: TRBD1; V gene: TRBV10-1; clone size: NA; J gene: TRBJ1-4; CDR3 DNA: TGCGCCAGCAGTGAGTTCCAGGGGGGAACTAATGAAAAACTGTTTTTT; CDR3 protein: CASSEFQGGTNEKLFF
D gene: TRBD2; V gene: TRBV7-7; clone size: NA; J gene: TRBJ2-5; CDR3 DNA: TGTGCTAGCAGCGGAGGACTAGCGGAAGAGACCCAGTACTTC; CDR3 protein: CASSGGLAEETQYF
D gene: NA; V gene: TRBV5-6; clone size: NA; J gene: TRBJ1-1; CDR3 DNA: TGTGCCAGCAGCCTCGTAGGAGGCGGGAAAACTGAAGCTTTCTTT; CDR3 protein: CASSLVGGGKTEAFF
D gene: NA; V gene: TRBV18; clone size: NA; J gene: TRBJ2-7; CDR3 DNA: TGTGCCAGCTCACTCCCGAGCTCCTACGAGCAGTACTTC; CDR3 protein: CASSLPSSYEQYF
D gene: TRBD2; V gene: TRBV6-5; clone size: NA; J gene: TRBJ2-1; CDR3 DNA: TGTGCCAGCAGCCGGGGGGGCGGTGAGCAGTTCTTC; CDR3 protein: CASSRGGGEQFF
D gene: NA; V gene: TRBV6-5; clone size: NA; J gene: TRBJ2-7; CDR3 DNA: TGTGCCAGCAGTTACTATCGGGGTTTCAGTCCCTACGAGCAGTACTTC; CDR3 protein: CASSYYRGFSPYEQYF
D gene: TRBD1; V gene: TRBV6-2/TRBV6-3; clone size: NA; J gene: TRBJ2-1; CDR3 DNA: TGTGCCAGCAGTTACGGACAGGGGAGTCATGAGCAGTTCTTC; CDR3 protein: CASSYGQGSHEQFF
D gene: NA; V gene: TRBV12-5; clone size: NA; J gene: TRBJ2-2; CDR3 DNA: TGTGCTAGTGGTTTGGTAGGGGGGAACACCGGGGAGCTGTTTTTT; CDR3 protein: CASGLVGGNTGELFF
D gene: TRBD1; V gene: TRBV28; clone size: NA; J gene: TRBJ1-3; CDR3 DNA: TGTGCCAGCAGAGCGAGTCAGGGGGCGCGGGTTGGAAACACCATATATTTT; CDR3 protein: CASRASQGARVGNTIYF
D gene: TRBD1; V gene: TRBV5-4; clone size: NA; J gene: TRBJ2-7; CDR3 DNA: TGTGCCAGCAGCTCCGGGACAGAGATTAACGAGCAGTACTTC; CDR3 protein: CASSSGTEINEQYF
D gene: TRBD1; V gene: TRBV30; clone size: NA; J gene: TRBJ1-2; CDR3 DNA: TGTGCTTGGGGCACAGGACAGGGGTCTGGCTACACCTTC; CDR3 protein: CAWGTGQGSGYTF
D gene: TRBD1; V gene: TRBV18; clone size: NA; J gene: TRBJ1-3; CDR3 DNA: TGTGCCAGCTCACCGGACAGGGCCGAGGGAAACACCATATATTTT; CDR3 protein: CASSPDRAEGNTIYF
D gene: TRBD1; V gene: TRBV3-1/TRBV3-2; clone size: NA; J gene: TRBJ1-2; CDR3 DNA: TGTGCCAGCAGCCAATGGGACAGTAACTATGGCTACACCTTC; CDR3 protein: CASSQWDSNYGYTF
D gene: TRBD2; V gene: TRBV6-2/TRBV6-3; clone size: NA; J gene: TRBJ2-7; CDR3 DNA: TGTGCCAGCAGCGAAAACCCGGGACTAGTTTACGAGCAGTACTTC; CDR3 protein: CASSENPGLVYEQYF
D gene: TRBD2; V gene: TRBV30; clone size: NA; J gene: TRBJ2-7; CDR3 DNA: TGTGCCTGGAGTGTACTAGCGGGGGCCTACGAGCAGTACTTC; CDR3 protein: CAWSVLAGAYEQYF
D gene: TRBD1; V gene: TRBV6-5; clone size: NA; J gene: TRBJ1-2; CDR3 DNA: TGTGCCAGCAGTAGATTGGGACAGGGGGCGTGGGGCTACACCTTC; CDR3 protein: CASSRLGQGAWGYTF